This section outlines one TCR beta chain sequence together with its context. The sample belongs to a study of CD8+ T cells in alopecia areata. Once RNA had been extracted, it was reverse transcribed into cDNA to act as the sequencing template. Only in-frame clones appear in the TCRdb table, and some are missing; sequencing was by immunoSEQ multiplex PCR. The table records about 140,000 clones, about 59% of them present only once. Trimming took 6 bases from V and 7 from J, leaving 19 bases between them. This CDR3 has 15 residues. Germline V CDR1 and CDR2: SEHNR, FQNEAQ (reference sequence). Documented treatment: oral pan-JAK inhibitor, 5-10 mg twice daily.

The source is a human donor with alopecia areata. Here the sequenced sample was CD8+ T cells sorted from blood, taken at week 4, from a patient treated with tofacitinib. The chain links TRBV7-9 to TRBJ1-5; D ambiguous. Written as DNA, the CDR3 is TGTGCCAGCAGTCCCGGCGGCCTACGAGTGCAGCCCCAGCATTTT. Translation gives CASSPGGLRVQPQHF. Together with reference TRBV7-9 and TRBJ1-5, the CDR3 gives the full variable domain: DTGVSQNPRHKITKRGQNVTFRCDPISEHNRLYWYRQTLGQGPEFLTYFQNEAQLEKSRLLSDRFSAERPKGSFSTLEIQRTEQGDSAMYLCASSPGGLRVQPQHFGDGTRLSIL.